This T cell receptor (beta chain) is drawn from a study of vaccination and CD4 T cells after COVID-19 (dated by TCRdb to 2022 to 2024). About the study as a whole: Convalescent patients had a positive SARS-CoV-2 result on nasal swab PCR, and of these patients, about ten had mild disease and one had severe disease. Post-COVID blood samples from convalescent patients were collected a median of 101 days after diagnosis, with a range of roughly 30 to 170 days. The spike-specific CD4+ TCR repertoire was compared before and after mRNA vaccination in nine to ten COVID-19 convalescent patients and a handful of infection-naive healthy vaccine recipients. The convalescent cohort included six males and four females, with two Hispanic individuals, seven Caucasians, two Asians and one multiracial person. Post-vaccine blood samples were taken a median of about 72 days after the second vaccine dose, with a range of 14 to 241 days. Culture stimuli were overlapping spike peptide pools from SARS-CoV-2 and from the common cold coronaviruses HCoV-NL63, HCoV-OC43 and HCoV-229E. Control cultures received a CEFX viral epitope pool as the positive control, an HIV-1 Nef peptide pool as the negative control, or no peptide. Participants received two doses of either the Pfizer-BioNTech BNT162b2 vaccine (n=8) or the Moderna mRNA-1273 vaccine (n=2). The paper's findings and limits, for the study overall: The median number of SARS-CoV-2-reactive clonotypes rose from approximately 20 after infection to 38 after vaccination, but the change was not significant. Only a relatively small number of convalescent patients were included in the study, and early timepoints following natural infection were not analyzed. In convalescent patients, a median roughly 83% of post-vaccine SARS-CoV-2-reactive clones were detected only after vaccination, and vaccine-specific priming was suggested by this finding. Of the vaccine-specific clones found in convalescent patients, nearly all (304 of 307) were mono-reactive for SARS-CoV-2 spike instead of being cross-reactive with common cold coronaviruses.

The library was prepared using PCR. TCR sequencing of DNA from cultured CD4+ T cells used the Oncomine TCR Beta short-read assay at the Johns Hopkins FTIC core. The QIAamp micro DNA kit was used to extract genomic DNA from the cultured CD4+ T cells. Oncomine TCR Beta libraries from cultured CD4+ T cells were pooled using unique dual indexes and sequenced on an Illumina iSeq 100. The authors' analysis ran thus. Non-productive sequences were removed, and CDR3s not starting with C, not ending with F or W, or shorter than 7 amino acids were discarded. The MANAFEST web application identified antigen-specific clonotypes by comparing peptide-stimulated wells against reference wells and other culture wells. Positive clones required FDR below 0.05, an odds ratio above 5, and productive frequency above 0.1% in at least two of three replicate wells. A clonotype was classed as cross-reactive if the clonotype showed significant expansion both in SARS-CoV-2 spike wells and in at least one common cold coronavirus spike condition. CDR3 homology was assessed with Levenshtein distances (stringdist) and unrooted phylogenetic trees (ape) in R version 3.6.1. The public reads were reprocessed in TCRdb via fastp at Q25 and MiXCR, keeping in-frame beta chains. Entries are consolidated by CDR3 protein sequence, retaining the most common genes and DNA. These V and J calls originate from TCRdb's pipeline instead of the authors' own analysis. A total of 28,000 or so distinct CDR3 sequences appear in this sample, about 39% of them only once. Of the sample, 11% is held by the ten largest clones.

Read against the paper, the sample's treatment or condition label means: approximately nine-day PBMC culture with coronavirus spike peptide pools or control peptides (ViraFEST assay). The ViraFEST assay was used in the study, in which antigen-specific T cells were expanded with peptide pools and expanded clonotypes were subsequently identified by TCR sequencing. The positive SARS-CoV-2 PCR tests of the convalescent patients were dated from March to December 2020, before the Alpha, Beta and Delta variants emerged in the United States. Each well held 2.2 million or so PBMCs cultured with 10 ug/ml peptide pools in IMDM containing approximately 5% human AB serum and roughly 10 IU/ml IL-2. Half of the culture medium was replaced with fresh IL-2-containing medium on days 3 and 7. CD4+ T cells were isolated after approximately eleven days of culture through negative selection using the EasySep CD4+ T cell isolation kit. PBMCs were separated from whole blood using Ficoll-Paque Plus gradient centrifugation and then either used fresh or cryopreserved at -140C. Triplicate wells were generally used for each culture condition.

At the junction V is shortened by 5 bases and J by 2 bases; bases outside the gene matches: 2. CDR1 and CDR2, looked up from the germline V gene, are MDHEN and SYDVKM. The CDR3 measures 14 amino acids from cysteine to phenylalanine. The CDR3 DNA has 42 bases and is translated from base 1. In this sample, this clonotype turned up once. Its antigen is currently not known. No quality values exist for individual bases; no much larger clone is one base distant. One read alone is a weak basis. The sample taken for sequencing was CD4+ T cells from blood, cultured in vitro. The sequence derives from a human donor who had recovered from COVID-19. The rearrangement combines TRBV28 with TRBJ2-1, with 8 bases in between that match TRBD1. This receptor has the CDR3 CASSLDRAYNEQFF. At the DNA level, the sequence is TGTGCCAGCAGTCTGGACAGGGCCTACAATGAGCAGTTCTTC.